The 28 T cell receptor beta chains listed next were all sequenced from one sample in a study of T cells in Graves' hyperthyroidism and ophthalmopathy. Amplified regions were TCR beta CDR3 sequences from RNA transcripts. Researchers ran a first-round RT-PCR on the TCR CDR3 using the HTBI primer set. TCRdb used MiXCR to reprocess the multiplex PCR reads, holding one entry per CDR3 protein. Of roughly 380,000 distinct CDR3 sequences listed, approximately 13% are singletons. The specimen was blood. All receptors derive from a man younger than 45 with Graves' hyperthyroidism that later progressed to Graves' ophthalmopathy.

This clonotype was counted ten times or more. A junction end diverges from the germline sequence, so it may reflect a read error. The CDR3 is CASSLRLAGGQETQYF. The CDR3, as DNA: TGTGCCAGCAGCCTAAGACTAGCGGGGGGGCAAGAGACCCAGTACTTC. The chain joins TRBV4-1 to TRBJ2-5; 14 bases line up with TRBD2. This CDR3 region has 16 residues. The germline gives CDR1 MGHRA, CDR2 YSYEKL.

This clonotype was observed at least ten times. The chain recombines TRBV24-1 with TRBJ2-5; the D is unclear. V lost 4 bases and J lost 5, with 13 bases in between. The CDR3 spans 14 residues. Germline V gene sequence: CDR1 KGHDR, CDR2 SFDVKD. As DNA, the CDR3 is TGTGCCACCAGTGACCCGAACCGGCGGGAGACCCAGTACTTC. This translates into CATSDPNRRETQYF.

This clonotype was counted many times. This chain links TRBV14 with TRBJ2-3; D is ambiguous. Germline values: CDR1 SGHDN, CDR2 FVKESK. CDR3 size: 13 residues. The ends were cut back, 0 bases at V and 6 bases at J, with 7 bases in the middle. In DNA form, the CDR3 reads TGTGCCAGCAGCCAAGATCTTTCGGATACGCAGTATTTT. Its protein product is CASSQDLSDTQYF. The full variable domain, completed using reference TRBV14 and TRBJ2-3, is EAGVTQFPSHSVIEKGQTVTLRCDPISGHDNLYWYRRVMGKEIKFLLHFVKESKQDESGMPNNRFLAERTGGTYSTLKVQPAELEDSGVYFCASSQDLSDTQYFGPGTRLTVL.

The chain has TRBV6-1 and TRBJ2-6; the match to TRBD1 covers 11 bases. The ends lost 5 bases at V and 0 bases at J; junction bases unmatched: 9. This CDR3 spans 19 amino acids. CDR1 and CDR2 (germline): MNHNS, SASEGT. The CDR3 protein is CASSPTGTGGFSGANVLTF. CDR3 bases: TGTGCCAGCAGTCCGACCGGGACAGGGGGATTCTCTGGGGCCAACGTCCTGACTTTC.

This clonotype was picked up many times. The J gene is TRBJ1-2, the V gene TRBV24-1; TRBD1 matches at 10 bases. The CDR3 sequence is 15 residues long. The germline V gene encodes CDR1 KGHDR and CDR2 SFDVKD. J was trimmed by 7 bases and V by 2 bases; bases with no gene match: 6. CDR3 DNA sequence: TGTGCCACCAGTGATTATAGACAGGGGGCTAGTGGCTACACCTTC. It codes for CATSDYRQGASGYTF.

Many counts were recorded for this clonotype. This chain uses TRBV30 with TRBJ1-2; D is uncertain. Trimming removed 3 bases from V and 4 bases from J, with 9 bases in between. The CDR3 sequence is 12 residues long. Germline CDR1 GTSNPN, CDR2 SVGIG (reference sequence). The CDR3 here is CAWSPGPYGYTF. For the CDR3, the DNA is TGTGCCTGGAGCCCTGGACCCTATGGCTACACCTTC. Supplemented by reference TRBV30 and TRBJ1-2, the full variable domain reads SQTIHQWPATLVQPVGSPLSLECTVEGTSNPNLYWYRQAAGRGLQLLFYSVGIGQISSEVPQNLSASRPQDRQFILSSKKLLLSDSGFYLCAWSPGPYGYTFGSGTRLTVV.

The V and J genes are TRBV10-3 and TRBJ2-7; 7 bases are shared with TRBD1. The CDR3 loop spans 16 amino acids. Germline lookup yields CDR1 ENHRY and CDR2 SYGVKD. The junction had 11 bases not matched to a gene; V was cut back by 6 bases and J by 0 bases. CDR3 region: CAISGTAQASSYEQYF. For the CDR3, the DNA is TGTGCCATCAGCGGGACAGCACAAGCTAGCTCCTACGAGCAGTACTTC.

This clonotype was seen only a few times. The CDR3 loop is CASSLPTSGVDTQYF. The CDR3 DNA is TGTGCCAGCAGCTTGCCCACTAGCGGGGTGGATACGCAGTATTTT. This chain links TRBV5-4 with TRBJ2-3, with 10 nucleotides matching TRBD2. J gave up 6 bases and V 1 base, and 5 bases lay outside the gene matches. Germline V gene lookup returns CDR1 SGHNT and CDR2 YYREEE (reference sequence). The CDR3 loop spans 15 amino acids.

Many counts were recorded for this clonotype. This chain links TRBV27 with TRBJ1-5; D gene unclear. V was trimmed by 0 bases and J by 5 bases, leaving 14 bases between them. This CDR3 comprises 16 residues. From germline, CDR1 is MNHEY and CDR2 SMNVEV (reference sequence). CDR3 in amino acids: CASSLSPSGGHQPQHF. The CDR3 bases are TGTGCCAGCAGTTTATCCCCCTCGGGAGGTCATCAGCCCCAGCATTTT.

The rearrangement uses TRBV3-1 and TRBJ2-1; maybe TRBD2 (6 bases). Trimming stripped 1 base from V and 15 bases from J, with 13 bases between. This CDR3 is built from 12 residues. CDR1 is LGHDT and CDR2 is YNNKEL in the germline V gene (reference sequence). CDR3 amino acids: CASSQGGVFPFF. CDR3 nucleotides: TGTGCCAGCAGCCAAGGGGGGGTCTTCCCGTTCTTC.

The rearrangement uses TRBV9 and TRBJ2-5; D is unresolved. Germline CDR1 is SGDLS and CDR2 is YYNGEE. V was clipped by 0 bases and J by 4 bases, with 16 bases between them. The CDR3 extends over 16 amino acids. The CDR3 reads CASSVGSGIPVETQYF. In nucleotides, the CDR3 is TGTGCCAGCAGCGTAGGGAGTGGGATACCAGTAGAGACCCAGTACTTC.

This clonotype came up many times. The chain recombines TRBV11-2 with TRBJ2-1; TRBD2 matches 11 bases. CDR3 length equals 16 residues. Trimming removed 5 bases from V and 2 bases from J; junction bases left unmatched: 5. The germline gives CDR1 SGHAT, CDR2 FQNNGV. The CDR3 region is CASSPIAGGPYNEQFF. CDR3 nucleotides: TGTGCCAGCAGCCCCATAGCGGGGGGGCCCTACAATGAGCAGTTCTTC.

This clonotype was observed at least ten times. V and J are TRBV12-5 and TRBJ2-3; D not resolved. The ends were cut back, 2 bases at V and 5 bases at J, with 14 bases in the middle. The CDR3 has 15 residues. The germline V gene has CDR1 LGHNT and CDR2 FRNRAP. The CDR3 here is CASGLPDGLGDTQYF. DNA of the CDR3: TGTGCTAGTGGTTTGCCCGATGGGCTAGGAGATACGCAGTATTTT.

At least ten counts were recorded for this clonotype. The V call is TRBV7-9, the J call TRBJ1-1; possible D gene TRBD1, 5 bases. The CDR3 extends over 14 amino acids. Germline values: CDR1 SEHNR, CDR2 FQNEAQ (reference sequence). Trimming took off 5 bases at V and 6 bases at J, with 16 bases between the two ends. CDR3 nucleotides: TGTGCCAGCAGCCCCCGAGGGATGGGGGCTGAAGCTTTCTTT. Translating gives CASSPRGMGAEAFF.

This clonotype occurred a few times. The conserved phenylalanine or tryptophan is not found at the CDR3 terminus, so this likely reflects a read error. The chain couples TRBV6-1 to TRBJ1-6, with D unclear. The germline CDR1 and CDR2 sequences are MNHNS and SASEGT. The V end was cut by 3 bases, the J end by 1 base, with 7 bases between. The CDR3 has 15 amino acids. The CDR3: CASSDQASYNSPLHL. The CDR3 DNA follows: TGTGCCAGCAGTGATCAGGCTTCCTATAATTCACCCCTCCACCTT.

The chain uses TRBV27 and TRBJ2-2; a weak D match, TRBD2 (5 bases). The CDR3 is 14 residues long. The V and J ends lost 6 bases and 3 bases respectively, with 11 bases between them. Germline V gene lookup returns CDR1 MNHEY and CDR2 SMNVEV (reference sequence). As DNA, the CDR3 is TGTGCCAGCAGGGAGGACTTGGACACCGGGGAGCTGTTTTTT. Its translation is CASREDLDTGELFF.

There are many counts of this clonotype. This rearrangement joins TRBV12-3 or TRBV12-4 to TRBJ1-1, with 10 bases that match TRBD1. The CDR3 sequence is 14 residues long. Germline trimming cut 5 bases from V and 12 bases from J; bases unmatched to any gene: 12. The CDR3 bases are TGTGCCAGCAGTCATCTTCCCGGGACAGGGGAATCTTTCTTT. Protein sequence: CASSHLPGTGESFF.

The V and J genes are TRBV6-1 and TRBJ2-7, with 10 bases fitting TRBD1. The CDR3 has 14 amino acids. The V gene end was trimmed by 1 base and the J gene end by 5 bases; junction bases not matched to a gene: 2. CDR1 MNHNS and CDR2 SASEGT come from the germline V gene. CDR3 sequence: CASSEVTGGNEQYF. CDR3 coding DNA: TGTGCCAGCAGTGAAGTGACAGGGGGCAACGAGCAGTACTTC.

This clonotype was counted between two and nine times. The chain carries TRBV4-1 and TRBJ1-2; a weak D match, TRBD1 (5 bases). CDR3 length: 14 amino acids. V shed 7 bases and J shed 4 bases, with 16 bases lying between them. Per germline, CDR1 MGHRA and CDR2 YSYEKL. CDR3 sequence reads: CASKKTGTAYGYTF. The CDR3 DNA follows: TGCGCCAGCAAAAAGACGGGGACGGCCTATGGCTACACCTTC.

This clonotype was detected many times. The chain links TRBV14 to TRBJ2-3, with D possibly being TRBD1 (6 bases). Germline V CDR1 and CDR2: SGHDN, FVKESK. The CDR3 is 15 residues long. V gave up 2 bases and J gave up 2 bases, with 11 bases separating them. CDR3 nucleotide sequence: TGTGCCAGCAGCCAAACTGGGGGCTTCACAGATACGCAGTATTTT. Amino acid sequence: CASSQTGGFTDTQYF.

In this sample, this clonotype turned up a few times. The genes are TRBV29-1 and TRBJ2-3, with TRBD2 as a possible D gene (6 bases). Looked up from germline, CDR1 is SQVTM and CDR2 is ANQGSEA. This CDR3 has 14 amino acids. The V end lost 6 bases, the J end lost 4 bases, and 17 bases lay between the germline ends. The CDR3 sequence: CSVGGASVADTQYF. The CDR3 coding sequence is TGCAGCGTGGGGGGTGCTAGCGTCGCAGATACGCAGTATTTT.

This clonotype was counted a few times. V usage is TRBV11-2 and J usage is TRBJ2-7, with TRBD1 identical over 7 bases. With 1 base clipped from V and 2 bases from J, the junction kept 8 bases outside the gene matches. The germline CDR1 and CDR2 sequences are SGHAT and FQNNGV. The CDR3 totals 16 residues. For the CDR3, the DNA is TGTGCCAGCAGCTTAGTGTCGGGACAGACACCCTACGAGCAGTACTTC. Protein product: CASSLVSGQTPYEQYF. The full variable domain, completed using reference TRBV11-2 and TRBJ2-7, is EAGVAQSPRYKIIEKRQSVAFWCNPISGHATLYWYQQILGQGPKLLIQFQNNGVVDDSQLPKDRFSAERLKGVDSTLKIQPAKLEDSAVYLCASSLVSGQTPYEQYFGPGTRLTVT.

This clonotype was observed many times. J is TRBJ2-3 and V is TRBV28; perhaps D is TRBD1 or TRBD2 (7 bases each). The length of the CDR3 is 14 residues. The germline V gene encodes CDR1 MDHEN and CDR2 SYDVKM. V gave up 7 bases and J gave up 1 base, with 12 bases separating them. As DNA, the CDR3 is TGTGCCAGCAAGGGAGGGACAGGCACAGATACGCAGTATTTT. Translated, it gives CASKGGTGTDTQYF.

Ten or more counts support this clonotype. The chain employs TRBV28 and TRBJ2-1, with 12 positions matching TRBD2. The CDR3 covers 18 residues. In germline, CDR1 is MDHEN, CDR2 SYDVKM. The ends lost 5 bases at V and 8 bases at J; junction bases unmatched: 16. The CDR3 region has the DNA TGTGCCAGCAGTCCTCTGACTAGCGGGGGTCCCTACAGCGATGAGCAGTTCTTC. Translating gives CASSPLTSGGPYSDEQFF.

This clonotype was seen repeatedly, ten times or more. The CDR3, as DNA: TGTGCCAGCAGGTGGGGGGGCAGCCCCTCTGGAAACACCATATATTTT. It codes for CASRWGGSPSGNTIYF. V gene TRBV7-3 combines with J gene TRBJ1-3; D may be TRBD1 (6 bases). This CDR3 spans 16 amino acids. Trimming cost V 6 bases and J 0 bases, with 15 bases left between them. CDR1 and CDR2 (germline): SGHTA, FQGTGA.

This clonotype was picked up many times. The CDR3 region has the DNA TGTGCCAGCAGTGGCACCGACAGGGGGCATGATACGCAGTATTTT. Protein product: CASSGTDRGHDTQYF. This chain links TRBV28 with TRBJ2-3; TRBD1 matches 10 bases. V lost 5 bases, J lost 6 bases, and 8 bases stayed unmatched. Germline V gives CDR1 MDHEN, CDR2 SYDVKM. The CDR3 totals 15 residues.

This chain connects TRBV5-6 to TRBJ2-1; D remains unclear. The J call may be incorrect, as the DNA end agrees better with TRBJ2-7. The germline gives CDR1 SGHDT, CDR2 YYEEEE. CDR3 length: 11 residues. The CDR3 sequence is CASSSQSEQYF. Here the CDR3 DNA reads TGTGCCAGCAGCTCCCAATCTGAGCAGTACTTC.

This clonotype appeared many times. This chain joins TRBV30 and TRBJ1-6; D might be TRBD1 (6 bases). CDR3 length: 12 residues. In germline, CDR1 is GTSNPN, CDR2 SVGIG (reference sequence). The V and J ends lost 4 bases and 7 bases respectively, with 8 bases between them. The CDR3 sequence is CAWKRGNSPLHF. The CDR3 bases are TGTGCCTGGAAAAGGGGGAATTCACCCCTCCACTTT.